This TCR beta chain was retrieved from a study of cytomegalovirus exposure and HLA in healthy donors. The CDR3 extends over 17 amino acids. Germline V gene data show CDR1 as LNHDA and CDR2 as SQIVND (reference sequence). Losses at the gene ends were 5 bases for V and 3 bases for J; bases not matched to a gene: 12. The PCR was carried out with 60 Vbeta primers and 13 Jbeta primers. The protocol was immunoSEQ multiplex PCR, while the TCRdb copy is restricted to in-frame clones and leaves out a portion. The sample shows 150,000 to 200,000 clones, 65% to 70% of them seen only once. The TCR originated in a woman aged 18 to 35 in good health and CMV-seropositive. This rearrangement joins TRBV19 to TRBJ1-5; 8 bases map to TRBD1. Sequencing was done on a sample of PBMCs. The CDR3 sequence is CASSFSGQGPANQPQHF. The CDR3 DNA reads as TGTGCCAGTAGTTTCTCAGGACAGGGACCCGCCAATCAGCCCCAGCATTTT.